These T cell receptor beta chains were read from a single sample in a study of blood T cell repertoires in COVID-19. Data came from immunoSEQ multiplex PCR; TCRdb stores just in-frame clones and leaves some out. The sample records about 380,000 clones, approximately 77% being singletons. The sequencing input was peripheral blood. These receptors came from a human donor with acute or convalescent COVID-19. The donor label of this sample is uncertain. Both conserved end residues are part of each CDR3. Each record gives: V gene, D gene, J gene, clone size, CDR3 DNA, CDR3 protein. D genes are given only for firm matches. Expanded clones are given a class, and other clones once, few, many or no size at all.

>TRBV9|NA|TRBJ1-1|few
TGTGCCAGCAGCGTAGCTGCGGTGAACACTGAAGCTTTCTTT
CASSVAAVNTEAFF
>TRBV5-1|NA|TRBJ1-2|NA
TGCGCCAGCAGCGGGTCATCCGGGACTGGCTATGGCTACACCTTC
CASSGSSGTGYGYTF
>TRBV15|TRBD1|TRBJ1-2|NA
TGTGCCACCAGCAGTGGGACAGGGGGACCGTATGGCTACACCTTC
CATSSGTGGPYGYTF
>TRBV4-1|NA|TRBJ1-2|NA
TGCGCCAGCAGCCGGACAGCCGTTAACTATGGCTACACCTTC
CASSRTAVNYGYTF
>TRBV12-3/TRBV12-4|NA|TRBJ1-1|NA
TGTGCCAGCACAGCTAACCAGGGCACTGAAGCTTTCTTT
CASTANQGTEAFF
>TRBV3-1/TRBV3-2|NA|TRBJ1-6|NA
TGTGCCAGCAGCCAAGGGCAGTATAATTCACCCCTCCACTTT
CASSQGQYNSPLHF
>TRBV27|NA|TRBJ1-5|NA
TGTGCCAGCAGTTTAATGAGAGGGAATCAGCCCCAGCATTTT
CASSLMRGNQPQHF
>TRBV28|TRBD1|TRBJ1-1|NA
TGTGCCAGCGACAGGGGAAACACTGAAGCTTTCTTT
CASDRGNTEAFF
>TRBV27|NA|TRBJ1-5|NA
TGTGCCAGCAGTTCAACAGGCGTTCTTAGCAATCAGCCCCAGCATTTT
CASSSTGVLSNQPQHF
>TRBV7-2|NA|TRBJ1-1|NA
TGTGCCAGCAGCTTCGAAGGGGCGAGCACTGAAGCTTTCTTT
CASSFEGASTEAFF
>TRBV7-6|NA|TRBJ1-1|NA
TGTGCCAGCAGCTTAGCGGAGACGTTGATGAACACTGAAGCTTTCTTT
CASSLAETLMNTEAFF
>TRBV27|NA|TRBJ1-1|once
TGTGCCAGCAGTCTCCGGTTGGGGCTGAACACTGAAGCTTTCTTT
CASSLRLGLNTEAFF
>TRBV4-2|TRBD2|TRBJ2-5|NA
TGTGCCAGCAGCCATGGACTAGCGGGAGGGCCGGGAGAGACCCAGTACTTC
CASSHGLAGGPGETQYF
>TRBV20-1|NA|TRBJ1-2|NA
TGCAGTGCTAGTGGGGGGCAACGTTATGGCTACACCTTC
CSASGGQRYGYTF
>TRBV7-8|TRBD2|TRBJ2-1|NA
TGTGCCAGCAGCCGAACCGGGACTAGGGGCTACAATGAGCAGTTCTTC
CASSRTGTRGYNEQFF
>TRBV9|NA|TRBJ1-3|NA
TGTGCCAGCAGCGTAGACCTGGCCTCTGGAAACACCATATATTTT
CASSVDLASGNTIYF
>TRBV7-2|NA|TRBJ1-1|NA
TGTGCCAGCAGCGACCCGGACAGCTTCAACACTGAAGCTTTCTTT
CASSDPDSFNTEAFF
>TRBV9|TRBD1|TRBJ2-5|NA
TGTGCCAGCAGCCCTCCGGGACAGGGGATATGGGAGACCCAGTACTTC
CASSPPGQGIWETQYF
>TRBV7-8|TRBD1|TRBJ1-1|NA
TGTGCCAGCAGCCGTCACAGGGGATGGGCTTTCTTT
CASSRHRGWAFF
>TRBV6-5|TRBD1|TRBJ1-2|NA
TGTGCCAGCAGTTCGGGATCGACAGGGACCAATGGCTACACCTTC
CASSSGSTGTNGYTF
>TRBV7-9|TRBD2|TRBJ2-1|NA
TGTGCCAGCAGCAAAGACAGCGGGAGGGGCAATGAGCAGTTCTTC
CASSKDSGRGNEQFF
>TRBV20-1|NA|TRBJ2-5|NA
TGCAGTGCTAGTCTAGATCCTCAAGAGACCCAGTACTTC
CSASLDPQETQYF
>TRBV5-1|NA|TRBJ1-1|NA
TGCGCCAGCAGCCGGGAGGGACCCGCGGTCTTTGAAGCTTTCTTT
CASSREGPAVFEAFF
>TRBV6-6|TRBD1|TRBJ1-3|NA
TGTGCCAGCAGTCCCTCGGGAGGCAGGGGGCAGGGAAACACCATATATTTT
CASSPSGGRGQGNTIYF
>TRBV28|TRBD2|TRBJ2-3|NA
TGTGCCAGCAGTTTAGCGGGGGGGCTTGAAGATACGCAGTATTTT
CASSLAGGLEDTQYF
>TRBV6-5|TRBD2|TRBJ2-3|NA
TGTGCCGTCGGGGCGGGAGGGCCTCGAGATACGCAGTATTTT
CAVGAGGPRDTQYF
>TRBV6-5|NA|TRBJ1-1|NA
TGTGCCAGCAGTTACGAGGGGGTGGGGAACACTGAAGCTTTCTTT
CASSYEGVGNTEAFF
>TRBV7-8|NA|TRBJ1-6|NA
TGTGCCAGCAGCTTATCGCAGGGAATTAATTCACCCCTCCACTTT
CASSLSQGINSPLHF
>TRBV28|TRBD1|TRBJ2-7|NA
TGTGCCAGCACAACCGGGACAGGCCACTACGAGCAGTACTTC
CASTTGTGHYEQYF
>TRBV6-6|NA|TRBJ2-1|NA
TGTGCCAGCAGCCCCGAGGCCCTAGCCTATGAGCAGTTCTTC
CASSPEALAYEQFF
>TRBV20-1|NA|TRBJ1-2|NA
TGCAGTGCTAGTACGGGTGGCTATGGCTACACCTTC
CSASTGGYGYTF
>TRBV3-1/TRBV3-2|NA|TRBJ2-5|NA
TGTGCCAGCAGCCGCGCTAGGTCGGGGGATTGGTCGGGGAAGACCCAGTACTTC
CASSRARSGDWSGKTQYF
>TRBV7-9|TRBD1|TRBJ1-4|NA
TGTGCCAGCAGCTTAATAAAAGGGGGCTATGGAGAAAAACTGTTTTTT
CASSLIKGGYGEKLFF
>TRBV28|TRBD1|TRBJ1-2|NA
TGTGCCAGCAGTTGGGACAGGGCCCCGTCGGGCTACACCTTC
CASSWDRAPSGYTF
>TRBV5-5|NA|TRBJ2-7|NA
TGTGCCAGCAGCTTACTGGGGGCTTGGTACGAGCAGTACTTC
CASSLLGAWYEQYF
>TRBV24-1|TRBD1|TRBJ2-3|NA
TGTGCCACCAGTGGGACAGGGGGCTTAGGAGATACGCAGTATTTT
CATSGTGGLGDTQYF
>TRBV28|TRBD1|TRBJ2-7|once
TGTGCCAGCAGTCCAACCGGGACAGGGGCTTACGAGCAGTACTTC
CASSPTGTGAYEQYF
>TRBV19|TRBD1|TRBJ1-5|NA
TGTGCCAGTAGTATAATTCGGGACAGACTTAATCAGCCCCAGCATTTT
CASSIIRDRLNQPQHF
>TRBV30|TRBD2|TRBJ2-1|NA
TGTGCCTGGAGCCGTAGCGGGGGGGCTGGCGGTTTGGTGCAGTTCTTC
CAWSRSGGAGGLVQFF